A single sample is the source of the 8 T cell receptor beta chains below, sequenced in a study of prognosis after radiotherapy for stage I lung cancer (dated by TCRdb to 2020 to 2022). The sequencing machine was an Illumina HiSeq 3000. Two rounds of multiplex PCR were performed to amplify the TCR beta CDR3 region from genomic DNA. In the first PCR round, primers specific to each TRBV and TRBJ gene were used, and the primer sequences were filed in Chinese patent CN105087789A. TCRdb trimmed the raw reads at Q25, called clones with MiXCR and kept productive beta chains. A single entry per CDR3 protein holds the most common genes and DNA from its merged rows. This sample is represented by about 35,000 distinct CDR3 sequences; 30% to 35% of them were singletons. Of the sample, 25% to 30% falls within the top ten clones. The sample in question was PBMCs, obtained before or after stereotactic body radiation therapy (not recorded which). The receptors were gathered from a donor aged 50 or older with non-small cell lung cancer.

This clonotype was seen many times. The chain combines TRBV7-9 with TRBJ2-1, with 12 bases aligning to TRBD1. The V gene's germline CDR1 is SEHNR and CDR2 FQNEAQ (reference sequence). The CDR3 is 16 amino acids. V dropped 4 bases and J dropped 7; count of bases not matched to a gene: 8. The CDR3 nucleotides read TGTGCCAGCAGCTCCAGGGGACAGGGGGCGGGGAATGAGCAGTTCTTC. This gives the protein CASSSRGQGAGNEQFF. Variable domain in full (rest from reference TRBV7-9 and TRBJ2-1): DTGVSQNPRHKITKRGQNVTFRCDPISEHNRLYWYRQTLGQGPEFLTYFQNEAQLEKSRLLSDRFSAERPKGSFSTLEIQRTEQGDSAMYLCASSSRGQGAGNEQFFGPGTRLTVL.

This clonotype was seen ten or more times. The chain uses TRBV20-1 and TRBJ1-4, with D unresolved. Germline V gene data show CDR1 as DFQATT and CDR2 as SNEGSKA (reference sequence). The V gene lost 1 base and the J gene lost 3 bases, with 9 bases spanning the gap. The CDR3 covers 14 residues. CDR3 DNA: TGCAGTGCTAGAGCGCTGCCGGCTAATGAAAAACTGTTTTTT. This codes for CSARALPANEKLFF.

A word on this clonotype: This CDR3 is missing its conserved last phenylalanine or tryptophan, likely due to a read error. The rearrangement uses TRBV11-2 and TRBJ2-2; TRBD1 matches at 7 bases. Germline CDR1 is SGHAT and CDR2 is FQNNGV. This CDR3 comprises 16 residues. The CDR3 is CVSSERRGPNTGELFL. CDR3 DNA sequence: TGTGTCAGCAGCGAAAGAAGGGGGCCGAACACCGGGGAGCTGTTTCTT.

V gene TRBV24-1 combines with J gene TRBJ2-5; 8 bases map to TRBD1. The CDR3 has 14 residues. The germline gives CDR1 KGHDR, CDR2 SFDVKD. The V and J ends lost 4 bases and 2 bases, in that order; junction bases with no gene match: 2. CDR3 in amino acids: CATSENRGQETQYF. CDR3 sequence (DNA): TGTGCCACCAGTGAAAACAGGGGGCAAGAGACCCAGTACTTC.

As for this clonotype: As the CDR3 is not closed by the conserved phenylalanine or tryptophan, this likely results from a read error. The V and J genes are TRBV30 and TRBJ2-3, with 14 nucleotides matching TRBD2. CDR1 GTSNPN and CDR2 SVGIG come from the germline V gene (reference sequence). The CDR3 runs to 14 residues. CDR3 residues: CAWGLAGGTDTQYS. The CDR3 coding sequence is TGTGCCTGGGGACTAGCGGGGGGCACAGATACTCAGTATTCT.

As regards this clonotype: A read error is the likely source, as a far larger clone sits one nucleotide away. The V call is TRBV6-4, the J call TRBJ1-2, with D unresolved. CDR1 is MRHNA, CDR2 SNTAGT, per germline. This CDR3 is 17 amino acids long. The CDR3 protein is CASSYSSRYIDGYGYTF. The CDR3 nucleotides read TGTGCCAGCAGTTACTCGAGCAGATACATTGACGGCTATGGCTACACCTTC.

This clonotype was picked up many times. This chain connects TRBV30 to TRBJ2-7; 9 bases are a match to TRBD2. This CDR3 has 14 amino acids. CDR1 GTSNPN and CDR2 SVGIG come from the germline V gene (reference sequence). J was trimmed by 6 bases and V by 2 bases; bases with no gene match: 8. CDR3 protein: CAWSRGGAAVEQYF. The CDR3 DNA reads TGTGCCTGGAGTCGCGGGGGGGCCGCGGTCGAGCAGTACTTC.

Remarks on this clonotype: It is likely a read error: a sequence one base away is far more abundant. The V gene is TRBV20-1, the J gene TRBJ2-7; TRBD2 matches 8 bases. The V gene end was trimmed by 6 bases and the J gene end by 7 bases; junction bases not matched to a gene: 14. Germline V CDR1 and CDR2: DFQATT, SNEGSKA (reference sequence). The CDR3 runs to 14 residues. CDR3 sequence reads: CSARPGLGFDEQYF. DNA of the CDR3: TGCAGTGCCCGCCCGGGACTAGGTTTCGATGAGCAGTACTTC.